This T cell receptor beta chain emerged from a study of shared clonotypes between healthy human individuals. Looking at the study overall: The cohort comprised a couple of women and three men. Their ages spanned 18 to 49 years.

This table comes from immunoSEQ multiplex PCR, and its TCRdb copy is limited to in-frame clones, with some not included. In the table there are millions of clones, over 85% of which are singletons. The CDR3 runs to 15 residues. With 1 base clipped from V and 4 bases from J, the junction kept 4 bases outside the gene matches. In germline, CDR1 is SNHLY, CDR2 FYNNEI. Naive CD8 cells lacked CD45RO and underwent positive selection for CCR7, leaving out terminally differentiated effector memory CD45RA+ cells. Sequencing was done on a sample of naive CD8+ T cells sorted from blood. This chain uses TRBV2 with TRBJ2-5; 9 bases align to TRBD2. The TCR was taken from a young man in good health. The CDR3 sequence is CASSEDPGLAETQYF. CDR3 in DNA: TGTGCCAGCAGTGAAGACCCGGGACTAGCAGAGACCCAGTACTTC.